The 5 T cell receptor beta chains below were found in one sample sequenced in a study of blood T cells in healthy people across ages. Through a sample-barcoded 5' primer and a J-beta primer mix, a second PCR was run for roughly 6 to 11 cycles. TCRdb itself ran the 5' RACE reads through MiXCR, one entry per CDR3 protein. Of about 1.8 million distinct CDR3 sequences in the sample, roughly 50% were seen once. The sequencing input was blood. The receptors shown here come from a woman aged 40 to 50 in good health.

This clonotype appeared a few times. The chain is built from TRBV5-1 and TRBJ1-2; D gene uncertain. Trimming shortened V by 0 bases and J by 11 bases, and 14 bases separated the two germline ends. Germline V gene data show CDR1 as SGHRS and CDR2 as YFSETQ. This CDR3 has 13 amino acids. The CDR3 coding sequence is TGCGCCAGCAGCTTGGGAGTGGACCTCGGGTACACCTTC. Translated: CASSLGVDLGYTF. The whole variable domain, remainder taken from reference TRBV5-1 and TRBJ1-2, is KAGVTQTPRYLIKTRGQQVTLSCSPISGHRSVSWYQQTPGQGLQFLFEYFSETQRNKGNFPGRFSGRQFSNSRSEMNVSTLELGDSALYLCASSLGVDLGYTFGSGTRLTVV.

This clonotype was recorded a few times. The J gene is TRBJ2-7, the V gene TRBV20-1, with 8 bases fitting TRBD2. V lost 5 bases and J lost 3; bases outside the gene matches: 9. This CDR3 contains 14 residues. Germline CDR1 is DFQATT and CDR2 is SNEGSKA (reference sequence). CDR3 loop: CSAPGLSGVYEQYF. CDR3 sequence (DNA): TGCAGTGCTCCGGGCCTTAGCGGGGTCTACGAGCAGTACTTC.

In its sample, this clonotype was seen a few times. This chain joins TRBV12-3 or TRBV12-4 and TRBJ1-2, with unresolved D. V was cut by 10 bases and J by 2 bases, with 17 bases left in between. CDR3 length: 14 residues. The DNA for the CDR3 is TGTGCCACCCTAGTGGACGGTGGGAACTATGGCTACACCTTC. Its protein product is CATLVDGGNYGYTF.

CDR3 protein: CASSPGPPNEQFF. The DNA of the CDR3 is TGTGCCAGCAGTCCGGGCCCCCCCAATGAGCAGTTCTTC. This chain joins TRBV12-3 or TRBV12-4 and TRBJ2-1; unclear D gene. This CDR3 comprises 13 residues. The V and J ends lost 5 bases and 6 bases respectively, with 11 bases between them.

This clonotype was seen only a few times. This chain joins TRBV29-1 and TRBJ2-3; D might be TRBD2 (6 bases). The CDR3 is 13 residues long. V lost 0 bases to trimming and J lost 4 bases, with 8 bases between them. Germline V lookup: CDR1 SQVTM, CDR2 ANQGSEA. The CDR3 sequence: CSVEDRGSDTQYF. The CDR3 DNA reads TGCAGCGTTGAAGATCGGGGGTCAGATACGCAGTATTTT.